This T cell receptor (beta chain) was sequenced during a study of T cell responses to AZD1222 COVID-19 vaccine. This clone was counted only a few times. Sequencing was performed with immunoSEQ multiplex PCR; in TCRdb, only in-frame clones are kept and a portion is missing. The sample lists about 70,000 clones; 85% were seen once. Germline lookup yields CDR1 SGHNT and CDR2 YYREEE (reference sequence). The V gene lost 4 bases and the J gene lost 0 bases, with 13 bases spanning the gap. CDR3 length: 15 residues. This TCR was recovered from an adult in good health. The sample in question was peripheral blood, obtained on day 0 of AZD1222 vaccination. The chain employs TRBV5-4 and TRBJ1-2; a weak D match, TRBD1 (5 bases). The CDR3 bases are TGTGCCAGCAGCCCTGATGGGGCGGCTAACTATGGCTACACCTTC. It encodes CASSPDGAANYGYTF.